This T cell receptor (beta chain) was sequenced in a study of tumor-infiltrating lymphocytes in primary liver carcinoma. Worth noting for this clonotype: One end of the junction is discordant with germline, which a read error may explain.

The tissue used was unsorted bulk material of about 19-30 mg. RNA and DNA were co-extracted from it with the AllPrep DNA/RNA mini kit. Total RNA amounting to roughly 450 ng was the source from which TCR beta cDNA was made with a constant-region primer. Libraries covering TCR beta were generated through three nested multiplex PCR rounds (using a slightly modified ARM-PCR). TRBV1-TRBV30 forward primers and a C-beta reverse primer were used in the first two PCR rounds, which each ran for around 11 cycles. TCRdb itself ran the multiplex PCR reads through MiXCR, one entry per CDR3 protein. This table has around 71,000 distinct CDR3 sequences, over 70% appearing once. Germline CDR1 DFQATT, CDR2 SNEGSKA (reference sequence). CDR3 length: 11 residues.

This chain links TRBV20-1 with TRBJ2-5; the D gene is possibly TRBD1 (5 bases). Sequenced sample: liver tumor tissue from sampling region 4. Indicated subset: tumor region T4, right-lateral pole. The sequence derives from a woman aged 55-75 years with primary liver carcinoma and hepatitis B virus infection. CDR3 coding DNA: TGCAGTGTGGACACACAAGAGAGCCAGTACTTC. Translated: CSVDTQESQYF.